The 14 T cell receptor beta chains below all came from one sample that was sequenced in a study of cytomegalovirus exposure and HLA in healthy donors. PCR primers comprised 60 Vbeta and 13 Jbeta primers. The assay was immunoSEQ multiplex PCR, and TCRdb's table has in-frame clones only and misses some. Seen here are about 78,000 clones, 72% observed once, and the top ten hold roughly 11%. The sequencing sample was made of PBMCs. The receptors were gathered from a middle-aged woman in good health and CMV-seropositive.

J is TRBJ2-2 and V is TRBV19; TRBD2 matches at 11 bases. The CDR3 consists of 19 residues. Germline V gene data show CDR1 as LNHDA and CDR2 as SQIVND (reference sequence). The J segment lost 0 bases and the V segment lost 5 bases, leaving 11 bases of the junction unmatched. The CDR3 here is CASSLVAGGPRANTGELFF. Here the CDR3 DNA reads TGTGCCAGTAGTCTCGTAGCGGGAGGGCCAAGAGCGAACACCGGGGAGCTGTTTTTT.

The V call is TRBV13, the J call TRBJ2-5; no clear D. V was shortened by 2 bases and J by 0 bases, with 7 bases between the two germline ends. The CDR3 totals 14 residues. Germline V gene sequence: CDR1 PRHDT, CDR2 FYEKMQ (reference sequence). The CDR3 loop is CASSLLPNQETQYF. The CDR3 coding sequence is TGTGCCAGCAGCTTACTACCTAACCAAGAGACCCAGTACTTC.

CDR3 coding DNA: TGTGCCAGCAGCGACCATTGGGGACAGGCCAATGAGCAGTTCTTC. It specifies CASSDHWGQANEQFF. This chain connects TRBV4-2 to TRBJ2-1; 8 bases fit TRBD1. CDR1 and CDR2 from the germline V gene are LGHNA and YNFKEQ. The CDR3 sequence is 15 residues long. Trimming at V came to 5 bases and at J to 6 bases, leaving 9 bases not matched to a gene.

The chain has TRBV5-4 and TRBJ1-1; D is ambiguous. Germline V gene sequence: CDR1 SGHNT, CDR2 YYREEE (reference sequence). The CDR3 length is 13 residues. Trimming pared 5 bases from V and 1 base from J, leaving 9 bases between. DNA of the CDR3: TGTGCCAGCAGAATTACTCAGAACACTGAAGCTTTCTTT. Translated: CASRITQNTEAFF.

The chain has TRBV20-1 and TRBJ1-1; D unresolved. Germline assignment: CDR1 DFQATT and CDR2 SNEGSKA (reference sequence). V dropped 6 bases and J dropped 6 bases, with 8 bases sitting between them. The CDR3 has 10 residues. The chain's CDR3 is CSAGVPEAFF. The CDR3 DNA reads as TGCAGTGCGGGAGTCCCTGAAGCTTTCTTT.

The table lists this clone with a few counts. The identical CDR3 is also encoded by other nucleotide sequences in the sample. As DNA, the CDR3 is TGTGCCAGCAGCTTCGCGGGAGGGTCCTACGAGCAGTACTTC. This translates into CASSFAGGSYEQYF. The chain carries TRBV5-5 and TRBJ2-7, with 9 bases matching TRBD2. Germline loops: CDR1 SGHKS, CDR2 YYEKEE (reference sequence). Trimming cost V 2 bases and J 1 base; bases outside gene matches: 1. The CDR3 is made up of 14 amino acids. The full variable domain, with the rest looked up from reference TRBV5-5 and TRBJ2-7, is DAGVTQSPTHLIKTRGQQVTLRCSPISGHKSVSWYQQVLGQGPQFIFQYYEKEERGRGNFPDRFSARQFPNYSSELNVNALLLGDSALYLCASSFAGGSYEQYFGPGTRLTVT.

This chain connects TRBV10-1 to TRBJ1-4; TRBD1 matches 7 bases. CDR1 and CDR2 from the germline V gene are WNHNN and SYGVQD (reference sequence). V was clipped by 0 bases and J by 5 bases; unmatched bases: 3. The CDR3 loop spans 15 amino acids. The CDR3 DNA reads as TGCGCCAGCAGTGAGTCGGGCAGGGGGAATGAAAAACTGTTTTTT. It yields the protein CASSESGRGNEKLFF.

The rearrangement links TRBV28 to TRBJ1-4, with D possibly matching TRBD1 (5 bases). CDR3 length: 21 amino acids. Germline V CDR1 and CDR2: MDHEN, SYDVKM. The V and J ends lost 3 bases and 0 bases respectively, with 26 bases between them. The DNA for the CDR3 is TGTGCCAGCAGTTTCCCTGGACAAGGCCTCGGTGTACGTGCAACTAATGAAAAACTGTTTTTT. This gives the protein CASSFPGQGLGVRATNEKLFF.

The chain joins TRBV4-1 to TRBJ2-3, with a possible D match to TRBD2 (6 bases). CDR3 size: 14 residues. The V gene lost 6 bases and the J gene lost 4 bases, with 14 bases spanning the gap. Per the germline V gene, CDR1 is MGHRA and CDR2 is YSYEKL. The CDR3 DNA reads as TGCGCCAGCAGATTAACGGGAGCCCCAGATACGCAGTATTTT. It translates to CASRLTGAPDTQYF.

The chain combines TRBV4-3 with TRBJ2-1; D gene uncertain. The germline gives CDR1 LGHNA, CDR2 YSLEER. The CDR3 is 16 residues long. Trimming stripped 0 bases from V and 0 bases from J, with 9 bases between. CDR3 in amino acids: CASSQEVRGSYNEQFF. CDR3 DNA: TGCGCCAGCAGCCAAGAAGTGCGAGGCTCCTACAATGAGCAGTTCTTC.

As for this clone: Other DNA sequences within the sample encode an identical CDR3. The CDR3 nucleotides read TGTGCCAGCAGTTACACCGACAGGGGCTATGGCTACACCTTC. Translating it yields CASSYTDRGYGYTF. The rearrangement joins TRBV6-5 to TRBJ1-2; the match to TRBD1 covers 8 bases. V lost 2 bases to trimming and J lost 4 bases; unmatched junction nucleotides: 3. The CDR3 sequence is 14 residues long. Germline V lookup: CDR1 MNHEY, CDR2 SVGAGI.

The chain combines TRBV5-4 with TRBJ1-1; the match to TRBD1 covers 9 bases. The V segment lost 3 bases and the J segment 3 bases; nucleotides outside the gene matches: 18. The V gene's germline CDR1 is SGHNT and CDR2 YYREEE (reference sequence). The CDR3 totals 19 residues. This chain's CDR3 is CASSSGLRAQTGGDTEAFF. The DNA for the CDR3 is TGTGCCAGCAGCTCTGGACTAAGGGCCCAGACAGGGGGGGACACTGAAGCTTTCTTT.

The chain carries TRBV9 and TRBJ2-1; TRBD2 agrees at 9 bases. The CDR3 loop spans 16 amino acids. Germline V gives CDR1 SGDLS, CDR2 YYNGEE. V was clipped by 0 bases and J by 7 bases; unmatched bases: 8. CDR3 loop: CASSVGASGMSNEQFF. The CDR3 nucleotides are TGTGCCAGCAGCGTAGGGGCTAGCGGGATGTCAAATGAGCAGTTCTTC. Drawing the rest from reference TRBV9 and TRBJ2-1, the complete variable domain is DSGVTQTPKHLITATGQRVTLRCSPRSGDLSVYWYQQSLDQGLQFLIQYYNGEERAKGNILERFSAQQFPDLHSELNLSSLELGDSALYFCASSVGASGMSNEQFFGPGTRLTVL.

Turning to this clone: This sample includes further DNA sequences coding for the same CDR3. V usage is TRBV7-9 and J usage is TRBJ1-5; 7 bases agree with TRBD1. V trimming: 4 bases; J trimming: 5 bases; junction bases outside the gene matches: 2. Per germline, CDR1 SEHNR and CDR2 FQNEAQ (reference sequence). The CDR3 has 13 residues. In DNA form, the CDR3 reads TGTGCCAGCAGCTCCCAGGGGGATCAGCCCCAGCATTTT. Translation: CASSSQGDQPQHF.